The clone carrying this T cell receptor (beta chain) was picked up a small number of times. The sample comes from a study of CD8+ T cells in alopecia areata. Across the study: Treated patients received oral tofacitinib, 5 to 10 mg twice daily.

CDR3 length: 14 residues. The V gene lost 7 bases and the J gene lost 3 bases, with 10 bases spanning the gap. Germline CDR1 reads MNHEY; CDR2 reads SVGAGI. Extracted RNA was reverse transcribed into cDNA, the sequencing template. Measured with immunoSEQ multiplex PCR; TCRdb has only the in-frame clones, and not every one. This table holds some 110,000 clones, roughly 50% found once. Treatment meaning: oral pan-JAK inhibitor, 5-10 mg twice daily. The V gene is TRBV6-5, the J gene TRBJ2-6; D ambiguous. This specimen consisted of CD8+ T cells sorted from blood, obtained at week 24, from a patient treated with tofacitinib. The clonotype comes from a human donor with alopecia areata. The CDR3 DNA sequence: TGTGCCAGCATGGGATCGGGTGGGGCCAACGTCCTGACTTTC. Translated: CASMGSGGANVLTF.